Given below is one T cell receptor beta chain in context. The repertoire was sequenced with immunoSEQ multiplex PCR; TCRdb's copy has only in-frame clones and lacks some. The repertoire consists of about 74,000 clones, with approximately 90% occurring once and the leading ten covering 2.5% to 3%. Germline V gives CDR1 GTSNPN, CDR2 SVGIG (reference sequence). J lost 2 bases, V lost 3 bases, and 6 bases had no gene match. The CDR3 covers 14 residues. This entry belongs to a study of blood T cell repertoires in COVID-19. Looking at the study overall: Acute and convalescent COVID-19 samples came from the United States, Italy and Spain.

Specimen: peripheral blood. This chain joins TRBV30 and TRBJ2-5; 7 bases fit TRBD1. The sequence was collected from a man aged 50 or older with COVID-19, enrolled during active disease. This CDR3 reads CAWRAPGGQETQYF. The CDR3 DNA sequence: TGTGCCTGGAGGGCACCAGGGGGTCAAGAGACCCAGTACTTC.